The 20 T cell receptor beta chains reported below all come from one sample, sequenced in a study of blood T cells in healthy people across ages (dated by TCRdb to between 2015 and 2016). The library came from 5' RACE. Instrument on record: Illumina HiSeq 2500. The second PCR ran for about 6 to 12 cycles and used a J-beta primer mix along with a sample-barcoded 5' primer. TCRdb itself trimmed the public reads at Q25 with fastp, ran MiXCR and retained productive beta chains. All rows with the same CDR3 protein become a single entry with the most common DNA and genes. For this sample there are around 1.5 million distinct CDR3 sequences; 35% to 45% appear just once. In total, the top ten clones hold 7.9% of the sample. Sequenced sample: blood. Receptors originate from a woman in her late teens or twenties in good health.

In this sample, this clonotype turned up a few times. The chain couples TRBV5-1 to TRBJ2-5, with 10 bases fitting TRBD2. Per the germline V gene, CDR1 is SGHRS and CDR2 is YFSETQ. This CDR3 region has 17 residues. Trimming took 0 bases from V and 11 from J; bases not matched to a gene: 16. In nucleotides, the CDR3 is TGCGCCAGCAGCTTGGCCTTTGCGGCTAGCGGGAGACGTGAGCAGTACTTC. This gives the protein CASSLAFAASGRREQYF.

This clonotype has just a few counts. This chain joins TRBV7-2 and TRBJ2-3; D gene uncertain. CDR3 length: 8 residues. The germline gives CDR1 SGHTA, CDR2 FQGNSA. The V end was cut by 5 bases, the J end by 14 bases, with 5 bases between. The CDR3 region is CASSGRYF. For the CDR3, the DNA is TGTGCCAGCAGCGGGCGGTATTTT.

This chain uses TRBV28 with TRBJ1-2; 7 positions match TRBD1. Germline assignment: CDR1 MDHEN and CDR2 SYDVKM. V lost 6 bases and J lost 9; bases outside the gene matches: 16. There are 15 residues in the CDR3. The CDR3 sequence: CASSPPGRTGQRYTF. The CDR3 DNA is TGTGCCAGCAGCCCACCTGGTAGGACGGGACAGCGCTACACCTTC.

This clonotype was seen a handful of times. This chain joins TRBV6-5 and TRBJ1-2, with a weak D call TRBD1 (5 bases). The CDR3 consists of 14 residues. Germline CDR1 and CDR2: MNHEY and SVGAGI. Trimming removed 6 bases at V and 4 bases at J, with 15 bases between. CDR3 bases: TGTGCCAGCAGCTCCCCCCGGGGGGGCTATGGCTACACCTTC. Encoded protein: CASSSPRGGYGYTF.

This chain connects TRBV5-1 to TRBJ2-7, with 7 bases fitting TRBD1. V lost 1 base and J lost 2; bases outside the gene matches: 3. Germline CDR1 is SGHRS and CDR2 is YFSETQ. The CDR3 covers 14 residues. The CDR3 protein is CASSLFGQAYEQYF. The CDR3 nucleotides read TGCGCCAGCAGCTTGTTCGGACAGGCCTACGAGCAGTACTTC.

This clonotype showed up just a few times. J is TRBJ1-1 and V is TRBV5-1, with 9 nucleotides matching TRBD1. V shed 4 bases and J 5 bases; nucleotides not matched to a gene: 12. The CDR3 is 16 amino acids. Germline lookup yields CDR1 SGHRS and CDR2 YFSETQ. In nucleotides, the CDR3 is TGCGCCAGCAGCCTAGGACAGGGGCCCCCGGGGACTGAAGCTTTCTTT. Translated: CASSLGQGPPGTEAFF.

This rearrangement joins TRBV12-3 or TRBV12-4 to TRBJ1-2, with TRBD1 matching 9 bases. V shed 6 bases, J shed 4 bases, and the junction held 9 bases outside the gene matches. This CDR3 has 15 amino acids. Here the CDR3 reads CASSPQGQGGYGYTF. The CDR3 nucleotides read TGTGCCAGCAGCCCCCAGGGACAGGGAGGCTATGGCTACACCTTC.

This chain uses TRBV6-1 with TRBJ1-1; D may be TRBD1 (6 bases). This CDR3 has 14 amino acids. The germline V gene encodes CDR1 MNHNS and CDR2 SASEGT. Trimming pared 8 bases from V and 4 bases from J, leaving 17 bases between. The CDR3 nucleotides are TGTGCCAGCGCCCCTAAAGGGGGGCTCACTGAAGCTTTCTTT. This sequence encodes CASAPKGGLTEAFF.

This clonotype showed up just a few times. The chain links TRBV7-8 to TRBJ2-1; D is ambiguous. Germline-derived CDR1 and CDR2 are SGHVS and FQNEAQ. This CDR3 has 13 residues. Trimming pared 2 bases from V and 10 bases from J, leaving 12 bases between. The CDR3 DNA follows: TGTGCCAGCAGCTTAAGTTCTTCCGTCGAGCAGTTCTTC. Translated: CASSLSSSVEQFF.

On this clonotype itself: Possible read error: a much larger clone is one base away. This chain links TRBV6-1 with TRBJ2-3; no firm D call. Trimming removed 5 bases at V and 2 bases at J, with 11 bases between. Germline CDR1 reads MNHNS; CDR2 reads SASEGT. The CDR3 covers 14 residues. The CDR3 is CASSKVADTDTQYF. The CDR3, as DNA: TGTGCCAGCAGTAAAGTCGCAGACACAGATACGCAGTATTTT.

The genes are TRBV18 and TRBJ1-5, with D unresolved. The germline V gene has CDR1 KGHSH and CDR2 LQKENI. This CDR3 region has 15 residues. V was clipped by 2 bases and J by 6 bases, with 14 bases between them. CDR3 bases: TGTGCCAGCTCACCAATGGAGGGCTACGGTCAGCCCCAGCATTTT. Encoded protein: CASSPMEGYGQPQHF.

This chain connects TRBV4-1 to TRBJ2-1; no definite D call. The germline V gene has CDR1 MGHRA and CDR2 YSYEKL. The V gene lost 3 bases and the J gene lost 10 bases, with 10 bases spanning the gap. The CDR3 loop spans 12 amino acids. The CDR3 DNA reads as TGCGCCAGCAGCCAGCCGACCGCCGAGCAGTTCTTC. Protein product: CASSQPTAEQFF.

This clonotype was detected once. The rearrangement uses TRBV12-3 or TRBV12-4 and TRBJ2-4, with TRBD1 matching over 8 bases. This CDR3 contains 15 residues. V gave up 5 bases and J gave up 13 bases; unmatched junction bases: 16. The CDR3 coding sequence is TGTGCCAGCAGTCCCCGACAGGGGCTCTGGAGGGAGCAGTACTTC. Its protein is CASSPRQGLWREQYF.

The chain carries TRBV5-1 and TRBJ2-7, with TRBD2 as a possible D gene (5 bases). CDR3 length: 14 amino acids. Germline CDR1 reads SGHRS; CDR2 reads YFSETQ. The V end lost 3 bases, the J end lost 5 bases, and 15 bases lay between the germline ends. The CDR3 is CASSSTRSGNEQYF. The CDR3 DNA is TGCGCCAGCAGCTCCACAAGGTCGGGGAACGAGCAGTACTTC.

The chain couples TRBV6-2 or TRBV6-3 to TRBJ2-3; a weak D match, TRBD2 (6 bases). The V end was cut by 2 bases, the J end by 9 bases, with 9 bases between. The CDR3 covers 12 residues. Germline V CDR1 and CDR2: MNHEY, SVGEGT. CDR3 amino acids: CASSYSRGTQYF. The DNA for the CDR3 is TGTGCCAGCAGTTACAGCCGGGGGACGCAGTATTTT.

This clonotype appeared a single time. The chain carries TRBV3-1 and TRBJ1-1; D unresolved. Germline V gene sequence: CDR1 LGHDT, CDR2 YNNKEL (reference sequence). The CDR3 spans 14 residues. With 0 bases removed from V and 2 bases from J, the gap between germline ends came to 7 bases. This chain's CDR3 is CASSQEQKNTEAFF. Written as DNA, the CDR3 is TGTGCCAGCAGCCAAGAGCAGAAAAACACTGAAGCTTTCTTT.

The rearrangement links TRBV7-2 to TRBJ1-1, with TRBD1 matching over 9 bases. This CDR3 has 14 residues. Germline loops: CDR1 SGHTA, CDR2 FQGNSA. V trimming: 8 bases; J trimming: 0 bases; junction bases outside the gene matches: 4. DNA for the CDR3: TGTGCCAGCCAACAGGGGGCCATGAACACTGAAGCTTTCTTT. Its translation: CASQQGAMNTEAFF.

This clonotype was recorded a few times. The rearrangement uses TRBV27 and TRBJ2-7, with no clear D. V shed 6 bases and J shed 2 bases, with 17 bases lying between them. CDR1 MNHEY and CDR2 SMNVEV come from the germline V gene (reference sequence). The CDR3 has 15 amino acids. This CDR3 is CASSLTMGRAYEQYF. The CDR3 DNA reads TGTGCCAGCAGCTTAACCATGGGTAGAGCCTACGAGCAGTACTTC.

In its sample, this clonotype was seen a few times. The rearrangement joins TRBV29-1 to TRBJ1-2, with unresolved D. The CDR3 is 11 amino acids. Germline CDR1 is SQVTM and CDR2 is ANQGSEA. The germline V and J ends were trimmed by 6 bases and 6 bases, with 11 bases remaining between them. Here the CDR3 DNA reads TGCAGCGTCTACCATACTAATGGCTACACCTTC. Translation: CSVYHTNGYTF.

The chain is built from TRBV20-1 and TRBJ2-1; TRBD2 aligns across 10 bases. Germline V gives CDR1 DFQATT, CDR2 SNEGSKA (reference sequence). J lost 2 bases, V lost 3 bases, and 7 bases had no gene match. The CDR3 contains 16 residues. The CDR3 coding sequence is TGCAGTGCTAGCCTCGTAGCGGGAGGCACCTACAATGAGCAGTTCTTC. As protein: CSASLVAGGTYNEQFF.